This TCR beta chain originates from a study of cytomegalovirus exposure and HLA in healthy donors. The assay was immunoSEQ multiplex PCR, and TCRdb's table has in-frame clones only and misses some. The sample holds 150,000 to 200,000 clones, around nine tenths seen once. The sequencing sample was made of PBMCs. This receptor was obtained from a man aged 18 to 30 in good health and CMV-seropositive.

The CDR3 DNA follows: TGTGCCAGCAGCTTCATGGGGGACAAGAAGCAGTTCTTC. Translation: CASSFMGDKKQFF. The gene calls are TRBV7-3 and TRBJ2-1; D is possibly TRBD1 (6 bases). V was clipped by 3 bases and J by 11 bases, with 14 bases between them. Germline V gene sequence: CDR1 SGHTA, CDR2 FQGTGA. The CDR3 totals 13 residues. Full variable domain (rest looked up from reference TRBV7-3 and TRBJ2-1): GAGVSQTPSNKVTEKGKYVELRCDPISGHTALYWYRQSLGQGPEFLIYFQGTGAADDSGLPNDRFFAVRPEGSVSTLKIQRTERGDSAVYLCASSFMGDKKQFFGPGTRLTVL.